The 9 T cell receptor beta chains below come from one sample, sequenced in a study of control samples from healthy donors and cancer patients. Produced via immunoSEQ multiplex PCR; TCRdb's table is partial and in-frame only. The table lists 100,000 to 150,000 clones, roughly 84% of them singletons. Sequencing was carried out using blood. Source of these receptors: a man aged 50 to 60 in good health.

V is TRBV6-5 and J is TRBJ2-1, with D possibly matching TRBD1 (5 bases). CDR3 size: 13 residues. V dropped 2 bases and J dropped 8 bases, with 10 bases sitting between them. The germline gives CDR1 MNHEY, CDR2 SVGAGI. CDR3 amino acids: CASSYGQGDEQFF. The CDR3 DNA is TGTGCCAGCAGTTACGGGCAGGGCGATGAGCAGTTCTTC.

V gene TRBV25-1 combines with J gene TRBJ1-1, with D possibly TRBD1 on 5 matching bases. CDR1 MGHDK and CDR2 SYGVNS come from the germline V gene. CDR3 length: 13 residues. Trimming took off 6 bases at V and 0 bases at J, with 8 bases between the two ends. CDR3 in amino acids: CASRATVNTEAFF. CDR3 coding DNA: TGTGCCAGCAGGGCGACAGTGAACACTGAAGCTTTCTTT.

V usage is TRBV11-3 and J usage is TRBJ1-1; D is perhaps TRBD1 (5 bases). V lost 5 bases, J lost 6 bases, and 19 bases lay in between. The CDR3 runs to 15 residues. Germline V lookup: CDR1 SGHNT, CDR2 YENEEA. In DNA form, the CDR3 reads TGTGCCAGCAGCCCCAGCCGGGGAAGGGGCGCTGAAGCTTTCTTT. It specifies CASSPSRGRGAEAFF.

CDR3 loop: CASSIGRQPQHF. In nucleotides, the CDR3 is TGTGCCAGTAGTATTGGACGTCAGCCCCAGCATTTT. The rearrangement links TRBV19 to TRBJ1-5; D unresolved. The ends were cut back, 3 bases at V and 6 bases at J, with 6 bases in the middle. Germline V CDR1 and CDR2: LNHDA, SQIVND (reference sequence). This CDR3 spans 12 amino acids.

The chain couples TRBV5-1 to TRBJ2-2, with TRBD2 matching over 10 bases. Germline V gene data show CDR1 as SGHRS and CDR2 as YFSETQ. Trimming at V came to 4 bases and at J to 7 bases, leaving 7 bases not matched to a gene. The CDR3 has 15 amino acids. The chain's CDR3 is CASSLLAGVSGELFF. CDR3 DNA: TGCGCCAGCAGCCTGCTAGCGGGGGTTAGCGGGGAGCTGTTTTTT. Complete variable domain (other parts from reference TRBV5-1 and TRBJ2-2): KAGVTQTPRYLIKTRGQQVTLSCSPISGHRSVSWYQQTPGQGLQFLFEYFSETQRNKGNFPGRFSGRQFSNSRSEMNVSTLELGDSALYLCASSLLAGVSGELFFGEGSRLTVL.

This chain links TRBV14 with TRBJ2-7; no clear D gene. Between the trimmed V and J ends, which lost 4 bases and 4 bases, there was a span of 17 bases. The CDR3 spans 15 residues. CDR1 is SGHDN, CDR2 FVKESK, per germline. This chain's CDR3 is CASSPLLGGTYEQYF. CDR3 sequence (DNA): TGTGCCAGCAGCCCCCTCTTGGGCGGAACGTACGAGCAGTACTTC.

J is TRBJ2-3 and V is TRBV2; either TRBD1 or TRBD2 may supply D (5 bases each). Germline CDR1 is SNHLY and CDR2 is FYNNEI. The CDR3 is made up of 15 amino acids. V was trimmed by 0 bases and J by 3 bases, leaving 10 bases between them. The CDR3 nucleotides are TGTGCCAGCAGTGAAGCCCGGGGCGGGACAGATACGCAGTATTTT. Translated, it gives CASSEARGGTDTQYF.

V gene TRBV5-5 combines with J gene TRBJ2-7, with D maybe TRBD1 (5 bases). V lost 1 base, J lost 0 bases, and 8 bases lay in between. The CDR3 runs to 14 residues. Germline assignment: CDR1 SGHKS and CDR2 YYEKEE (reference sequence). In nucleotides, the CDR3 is TGTGCCAGCAGCTTGAAACAGGACTCCTACGAGCAGTACTTC. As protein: CASSLKQDSYEQYF.

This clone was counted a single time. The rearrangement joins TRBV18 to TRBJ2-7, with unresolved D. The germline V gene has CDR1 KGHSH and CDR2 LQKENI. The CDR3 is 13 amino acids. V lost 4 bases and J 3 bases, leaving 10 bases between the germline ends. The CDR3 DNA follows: TGTGCCAGCTCACTTGGGTCGTTCTACGAGCAGTACTTC. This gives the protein CASSLGSFYEQYF.